Sequencing of this TCR beta chain was carried out in a study of technical replicates of blood from several donors. The method was immunoSEQ multiplex PCR; TCRdb's version includes in-frame clones alone and lacks a portion of them. The data show 85,000 to 100,000 clones, with about 95% seen just once and 0.2% to 0.25% held by the top ten. Per the germline V gene, CDR1 is ENHRY and CDR2 is SYGVKD. The CDR3 loop spans 15 amino acids. V trimming: 10 bases; J trimming: 2 bases; junction bases outside the gene matches: 13. The clonotype comes from a human donor in good health. Sequences were obtained from T cells isolated from PBMCs. The V and J genes are TRBV10-3 and TRBJ2-5; 7 bases map to TRBD2. The CDR3 bases are TGTGCCACCGGGGGGTCGCTCGGACCGCAAGAGACCCAGTACTTC. It codes for CATGGSLGPQETQYF.